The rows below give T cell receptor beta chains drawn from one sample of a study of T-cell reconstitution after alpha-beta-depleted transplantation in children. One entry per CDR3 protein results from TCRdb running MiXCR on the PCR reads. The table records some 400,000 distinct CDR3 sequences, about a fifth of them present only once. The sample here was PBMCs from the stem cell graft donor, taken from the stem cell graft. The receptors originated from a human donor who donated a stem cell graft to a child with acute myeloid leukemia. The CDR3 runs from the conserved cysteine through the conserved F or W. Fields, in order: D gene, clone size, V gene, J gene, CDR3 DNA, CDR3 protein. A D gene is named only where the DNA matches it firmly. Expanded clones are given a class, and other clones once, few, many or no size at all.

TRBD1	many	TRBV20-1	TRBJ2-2	TGCAGCGCTAGGGGGCCGAACACCGGGGAGCTGTTTTTT	CSARGPNTGELFF
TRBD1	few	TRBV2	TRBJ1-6	TGTGCCAGCAGGCGGACAGGGCAGAATTCACCCCTCCACTTT	CASRRTGQNSPLHF
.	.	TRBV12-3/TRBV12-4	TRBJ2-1	TGTGCCAGCAGTTTACGAGCGGAGACCCCGGGAAATGAGCAGTTCTTC	CASSLRAETPGNEQFF
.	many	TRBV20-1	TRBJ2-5	TGCAGTGCTAGCTTATCTACGGAGGGAATGGAGACCCAGTACTTC	CSASLSTEGMETQYF
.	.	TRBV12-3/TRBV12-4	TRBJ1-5	TGTGCCAGCAGAGTGGGGGGGGGTTTTGCTCAGCCCCAGCATTTT	CASRVGGGFAQPQHF
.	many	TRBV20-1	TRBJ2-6	TGCAGTGCCCGAGGGGGATCTGGGGCCAACGTCCTGACTTTC	CSARGGSGANVLTF
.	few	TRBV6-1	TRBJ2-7	TGTGCCAGCAGTGAAGGGCAGTACTTC	CASSEGQYF
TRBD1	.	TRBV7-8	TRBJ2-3	TGTGCCAGCAGCCCCTTAGGGTATACAGGGGCAGATACGCAGTATTTT	CASSPLGYTGADTQYF
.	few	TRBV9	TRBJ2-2	TGTGCCAGCAGCGCAAAAACGGAAATGAACACCGGGGAGCTGTTTTTT	CASSAKTEMNTGELFF
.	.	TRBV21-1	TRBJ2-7	TGTGCCAGCAGCAAGGGACAGGTTCTCTACGAGCAGTACTTC	CASSKGQVLYEQYF
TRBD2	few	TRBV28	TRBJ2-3	TGTGCCAGCCGAGATCGTAGCGGGAGCACAGATACGCAGTATTTT	CASRDRSGSTDTQYF
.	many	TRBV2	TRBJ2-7	TGTGCCAGCAGTGATAACTTCTACGAGCAGTACTTC	CASSDNFYEQYF
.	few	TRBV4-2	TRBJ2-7	TGTGCCAGCAGCCAATCGCTTAGCGTCGGTGCCTACGAGCAGTACTTC	CASSQSLSVGAYEQYF
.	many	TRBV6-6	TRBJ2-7	TGTGCCAGCAGTTATGGTAGATACGAGCAGTACTTC	CASSYGRYEQYF
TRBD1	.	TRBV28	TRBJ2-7	TGTGCCAGCAGTTTATCAGGACAGGGGTTCCACGAGCAGTACTTC	CASSLSGQGFHEQYF
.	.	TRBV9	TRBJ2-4	TGTGCCAGCAGCGGGAGGGCAGCCAAAAACATTCAGTACTTC	CASSGRAAKNIQYF
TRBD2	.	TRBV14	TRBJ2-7	TGTGCCAGCTCGTCCGGGACTACCTACGAGCAGTACTTC	CASSSGTTYEQYF
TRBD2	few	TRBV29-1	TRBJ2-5	TGCAGCGTTGAAGGGTCCGGGACTAGCGGGAAAGAGACCCAGTACTTC	CSVEGSGTSGKETQYF
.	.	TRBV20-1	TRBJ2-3	TGCAGTGCTAGTCATCTAGATACGCAGTATTTT	CSASHLDTQYF
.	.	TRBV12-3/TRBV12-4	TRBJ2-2	TGTGCCAGCAGTTTTGGTGTCGGGGAGCTGTTTTTT	CASSFGVGELFF
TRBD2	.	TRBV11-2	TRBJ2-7	TGTGCCAGCAGCTTAGTTCGGGGGGTTCCAGCTAGCGGGAGGGCCTACGAGCAGTACTTC	CASSLVRGVPASGRAYEQYF
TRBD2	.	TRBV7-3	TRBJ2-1	TGTGCCAGCAGCTCGGGACTAGATATCGATGAGCAGTTCTTC	CASSSGLDIDEQFF
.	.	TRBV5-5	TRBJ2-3	TGTGCCAGCAGACTTGGCCTGGGTCGCAGAGACACAGATACGCAGTATTTT	CASRLGLGRRDTDTQYF
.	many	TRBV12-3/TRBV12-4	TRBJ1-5	TGTGCCAGCAGCGCGACAGGACGGGTTAGTCAGCCCCAGCATTTT	CASSATGRVSQPQHF
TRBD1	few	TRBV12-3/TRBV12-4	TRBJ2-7	TGTGCCAGCAGATCCCGGGACAGCGGCTCCTACGAGCAGTACTTC	CASRSRDSGSYEQYF
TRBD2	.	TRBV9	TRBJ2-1	TGTGCCAGCAGCGTAGATTCTAGCGGGATCTACAATGAGCAGTTCTTC	CASSVDSSGIYNEQFF
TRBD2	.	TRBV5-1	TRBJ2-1	TGCGCCAGCAGCCGTCTAGCGGGGCGATCCTACAATGAGCAGTTCTTC	CASSRLAGRSYNEQFF
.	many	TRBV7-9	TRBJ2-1	TGTGCCAGCAGACAAGGGACTTTCTCCTACAATGAGCAGTTCTTC	CASRQGTFSYNEQFF
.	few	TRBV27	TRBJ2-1	TGTGCCAGCAGTTTTGGGGGAGTAGGGGGGAATGAGCAGTTCTTC	CASSFGGVGGNEQFF
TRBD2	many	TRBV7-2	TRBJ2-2	TGTGCCAGCAGCCGACTAGCGGGTACCGGGGAGCTGTTTTTT	CASSRLAGTGELFF
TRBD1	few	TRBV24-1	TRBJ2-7	TGTGCCACCAGTGATCCAGCGACAGGGGAGACCTACGAGCAGTACTTC	CATSDPATGETYEQYF
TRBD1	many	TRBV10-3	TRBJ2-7	TGTGCCATCAGGAGATTCTTACCGGGACAGGGTAGCGAGCAGTACTTC	CAIRRFLPGQGSEQYF
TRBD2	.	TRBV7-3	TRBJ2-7	TGTGCCAGCAGCCGACCGTTGGGGCGGGAGGACTCCTACGAGCAGTACTTC	CASSRPLGREDSYEQYF
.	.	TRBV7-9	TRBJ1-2	TGTGCCAGCAGCTTAGCCGTTAACTATGGCTACACCTTC	CASSLAVNYGYTF
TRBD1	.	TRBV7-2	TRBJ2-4	TGTGCCAGCAGCCAGGGACAGGGGGGGACCATTCAGTACTTC	CASSQGQGGTIQYF
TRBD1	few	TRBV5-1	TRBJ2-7	TGCGCCAGCAGCTACGGGACAGACGAGCAGTACTTC	CASSYGTDEQYF
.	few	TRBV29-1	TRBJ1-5	TGCAGCGTGGCGGACAGCGACAATCAGCCCCAGCATTTT	CSVADSDNQPQHF
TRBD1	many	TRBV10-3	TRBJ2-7	TGTGCCATCAGTAAGGACAGGAGCTCCTACGAGCAGTACTTC	CAISKDRSSYEQYF
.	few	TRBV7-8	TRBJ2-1	TGTGCCAGCAGCTCCGCTAGGGTTCTAGCGAACAACAATGAGCAGTTCTTC	CASSSARVLANNNEQFF
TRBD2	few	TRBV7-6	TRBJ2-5	TGTGCCAGCAGCTCCGGGTGGACTAGCGGGGAGACCCAGTACTTC	CASSSGWTSGETQYF
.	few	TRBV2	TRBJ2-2	TGTGCCAGCAGTAACGGCGGGGAGCTGTTTTTT	CASSNGGELFF
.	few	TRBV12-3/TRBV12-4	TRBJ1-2	TGTGCCAGCAGTTCGAGGGTGCGAGGCTACACCTTC	CASSSRVRGYTF
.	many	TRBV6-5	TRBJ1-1	TGTGCCAGCAAGGGGACGCGAGGCAACACTGAAGCTTTCTTT	CASKGTRGNTEAFF
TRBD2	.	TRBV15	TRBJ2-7	TGTGCCACCAGCGGAGGACTAGCGGGATCCTTATTCTCCTACGAGCAGTACTTC	CATSGGLAGSLFSYEQYF
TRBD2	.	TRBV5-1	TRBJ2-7	TGCGCCAGCAGGCTCAGCGGGATCACCTACGAGCAGTACTTC	CASRLSGITYEQYF
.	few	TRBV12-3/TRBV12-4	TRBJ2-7	TGTGCCAGCAGTCCATCCCGAAGGGGGGAACAGTACTTC	CASSPSRRGEQYF
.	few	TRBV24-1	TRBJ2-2	TGTGCCACCAGTGCAAAGGCCGGGAACACCGGGGAGCTGTTTTTT	CATSAKAGNTGELFF
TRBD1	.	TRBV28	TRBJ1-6	TGTGCCAGCAGTCAGGGGGGGCCCCTCCACTTT	CASSQGGPLHF